These 21 T cell receptor beta chains originate from one sample sequenced in a study of CXCR3-negative and CXCR3-positive naive CD8 T cells. No antigen has been identified for these receptors. Findings of the study overall: Compared with CXCR3-negative naive cells, CXCR3-positive naive cells showed more hydrophobic TRB CDR3s.

Libraries of TRB cDNA were made by 5' RACE and carried UMIs. TCRdb re-called the 5' RACE reads; one entry per CDR3 protein, DNA not given. The repertoire table contains around 140,000 distinct CDR3 sequences. Input material: naive CXCR3+ CD8+ T cells from blood. The sample's subset: CD45RO-CCR7+CD27+CD95- naive CD8+ T cells expressing CXCR3 (TNR3+). Source of these receptors: a human donor in good health. Some clones in this sample may be carry-over from other donors' samples.

The V call is TRBV5-1, the J call TRBJ2-7; TCRdb outputs TRBD1, but without DNA this stays unchecked. The CDR3 is 15 amino acids. CDR1 and CDR2 from the germline V gene are SGHRS and YFSETQ. The CDR3 sequence is CASSTWTGNSYEQYF.

This chain uses TRBV12-3 or TRBV12-4 with TRBJ1-5; TCRdb returns TRBD1, unconfirmable since there is no DNA. The CDR3 covers 14 residues. The chain's CDR3 is CASSSRASNQPQHF.

This chain connects TRBV6-2 or TRBV6-3 to TRBJ2-1; TCRdb reports TRBD1, a call that lacks DNA to check it against. CDR3 size: 16 residues. CDR1 is MNHEY, CDR2 SVGEGT, per germline. This CDR3 is CASSHFGASSYNEQFF.

The chain uses TRBV6-2 or TRBV6-3 and TRBJ2-5; TCRdb gives TRBD1 as the D gene, but with no DNA this cannot be confirmed. The CDR3 contains 14 residues. CDR1 and CDR2 from the germline V gene are MNHEY and SVGEGT. This chain's CDR3 is CASSYAGGSETQYF.

This chain connects TRBV11-2 to TRBJ2-7; lacking DNA, the TRBD1 call made by TCRdb goes unchecked. Germline CDR1 and CDR2: SGHAT and FQNNGV. This CDR3 comprises 14 residues. CDR3 sequence reads: CASSFGQGAGEQYF.

V and J are TRBV14 and TRBJ2-1. Germline-derived CDR1 and CDR2 are SGHDN and FVKESK. The CDR3 is 13 residues long. The CDR3 protein is CASSQFRVNEQFF.

The chain links TRBV29-1 to TRBJ2-3; absent DNA, TCRdb's TRBD2 call cannot be checked. The CDR3 loop spans 15 amino acids. CDR1 and CDR2 from the germline V gene are SQVTM and ANQGSEA. CDR3 sequence reads: CSGSTSGMGSDTQYF.

The rearrangement links TRBV28 to TRBJ2-1. The germline V gene has CDR1 MDHEN and CDR2 SYDVKM. The CDR3 has 12 amino acids. The CDR3 loop reads CASSLRTQATIF.

The rearrangement joins TRBV4-1 to TRBJ2-7; as DNA is missing, the TRBD1 call by TCRdb cannot be tested. The CDR3 contains 16 residues. From germline, CDR1 is MGHRA and CDR2 YSYEKL. CDR3: CASSQAGGPTSYEQYF.

The chain has TRBV5-1 and TRBJ2-7; the D call from TCRdb, TRBD1, cannot be confirmed without DNA. The CDR3 spans 13 residues. Looked up from germline, CDR1 is SGHRS and CDR2 is YFSETQ. The CDR3 loop reads CASSSFTGFEQYF.

The chain recombines TRBV4-1 with TRBJ2-5; TCRdb's D call, TRBD2, is unchecked because there is no DNA. Germline CDR1 reads MGHRA; CDR2 reads YSYEKL. The CDR3 is 16 amino acids. CDR3 loop: CASSQVAAGYQETQYF.

The chain is built from TRBV29-1 and TRBJ1-2; TCRdb's D call of TRBD1 is untestable without DNA. The length of the CDR3 is 14 residues. Germline V gene sequence: CDR1 SQVTM, CDR2 ANQGSEA. CDR3 sequence: CSVAPPDGGAGYTF.

V usage is TRBV20-1 and J usage is TRBJ1-5. The V gene's germline CDR1 is DFQATT and CDR2 SNEGSKA (reference sequence). This CDR3 contains 16 residues. The CDR3 loop is CSARDLDSFSNQPQHF.

The V call is TRBV4-1, the J call TRBJ2-1; there is no DNA to check the TCRdb D call of TRBD1. Germline V lookup: CDR1 MGHRA, CDR2 YSYEKL. The CDR3 has 15 amino acids. CDR3 residues: CASSPGPSSHNEQFF.

This sequence joins TRBV15 and TRBJ2-1; the D call of TRBD1 rests on TCRdb alone, since no DNA is present to check it. The CDR3 has 14 residues. The germline V gene has CDR1 LNHNV and CDR2 YYDKDF (reference sequence). CDR3 sequence reads: CATSRRTGYNEQFF.

This rearrangement joins TRBV7-9 to TRBJ2-1. The CDR3 has 14 amino acids. Per germline, CDR1 SEHNR and CDR2 FQNEAQ (reference sequence). CDR3 in amino acids: CASSLELSGDEQFF.

The chain employs TRBV29-1 and TRBJ2-3. CDR3 length: 16 residues. CDR1 SQVTM and CDR2 ANQGSEA come from the germline V gene. The CDR3 here is CSVEKLSVFSTDTQYF.

The gene calls are TRBV2 and TRBJ2-1; TCRdb picks TRBD2, but there is no DNA to check that call. Germline V lookup: CDR1 SNHLY, CDR2 FYNNEI. The CDR3 is 15 amino acids. The CDR3 here is CASSESPEGLDEQFF. Combining the CDR3 with reference TRBV2 and TRBJ2-1 gives the whole variable domain EPEVTQTPSHQVTQMGQEVILRCVPISNHLYFYWYRQILGQKVEFLVSFYNNEISEKSEIFDDQFSVERPDGSNFTLKIRSTKLEDSAMYFCASSESPEGLDEQFFGPGTRLTVL.

CDR3 amino acids: CASSHPTGGLGDTQYF. J is TRBJ2-3 and V is TRBV4-1; checking the TCRdb D call of TRBD1 is not possible without DNA. This CDR3 is built from 16 residues. Germline V CDR1 and CDR2: MGHRA, YSYEKL.

This chain uses TRBV29-1 with TRBJ2-2. CDR1 SQVTM and CDR2 ANQGSEA come from the germline V gene. This CDR3 has 15 amino acids. This CDR3 is CSVEDMTGNTGELFF.

This sequence joins TRBV21-1 and TRBJ1-5; TCRdb returns TRBD1, unconfirmable since there is no DNA. TRBV21-1 counts as a pseudogene. The CDR3 spans 13 residues. CDR3 region: CASSKTGHQPQHF.